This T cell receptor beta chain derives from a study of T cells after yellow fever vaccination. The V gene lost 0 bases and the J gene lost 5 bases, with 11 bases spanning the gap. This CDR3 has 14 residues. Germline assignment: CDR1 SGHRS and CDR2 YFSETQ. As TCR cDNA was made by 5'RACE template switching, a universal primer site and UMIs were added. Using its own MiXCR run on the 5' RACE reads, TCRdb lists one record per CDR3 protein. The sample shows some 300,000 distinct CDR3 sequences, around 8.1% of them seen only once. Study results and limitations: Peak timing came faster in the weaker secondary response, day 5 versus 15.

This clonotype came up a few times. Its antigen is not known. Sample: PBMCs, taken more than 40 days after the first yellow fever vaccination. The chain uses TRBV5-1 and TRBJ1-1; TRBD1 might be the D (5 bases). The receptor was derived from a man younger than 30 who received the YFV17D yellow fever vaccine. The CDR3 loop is CASSLDDSWTEAFF. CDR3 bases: TGCGCCAGCAGCTTGGATGACAGTTGGACTGAAGCTTTCTTT.